Listed here are 2 T cell receptor beta chains from one sample, sequenced in a study of cytomegalovirus exposure and HLA in healthy donors. The PCR had 60 Vbeta and 13 Jbeta primers. The data were produced by immunoSEQ multiplex PCR, yet TCRdb's version contains in-frame clones alone and is incomplete. Here the sample table reports approximately 70,000 clones. Sequences were obtained from PBMCs. All receptors come from a female donor in good health and CMV-seropositive.

The chain has TRBV18 and TRBJ2-7; D possibly corresponds to TRBD2 (6 bases). The CDR3 loop spans 15 amino acids. Germline V lookup: CDR1 KGHSH, CDR2 LQKENI. V shed 2 bases and J shed 2 bases, with 13 bases lying between them. The CDR3 sequence is CASSPGSGGAYEQYF. Here the CDR3 DNA reads TGTGCCAGCTCACCAGGTAGCGGAGGCGCCTACGAGCAGTACTTC.

The chain employs TRBV4-3 and TRBJ1-2, with D possibly matching TRBD1 (5 bases). Germline CDR1 and CDR2: LGHNA and YSLEER. The CDR3 has 12 amino acids. The V end lost 3 bases, the J end lost 8 bases, and 10 bases lay between the germline ends. Written as DNA, the CDR3 is TGCGCCAGCAGCCACAGGGTCGGGGGCTACACCTTC. Encoded protein: CASSHRVGGYTF.